Below, one T cell receptor (beta chain) is given with its context. Its antigen has not been determined. No base qualities exist here, and no much larger clone lies one base off it. The CDR3 holds 15 amino acids from the cysteine to the phenylalanine. CDR3 DNA only is kept here, 45 bases in frame from base 1. Based on the germline V gene (reference sequence), the CDR1 and CDR2 sequences are SGHNT and YYREEE. V was cut back by 4 bases and J by 1 base, leaving a gap of 14 bases between them. Library generation was performed with the immunoSEQ multiplex PCR assay. As stored in TCRdb, this immuneACCESS dataset retains in-frame rearrangements with V and J assigned. A fraction of the clones does not appear; measured against another copy, unresolved V genes explain less than half of the discrepancy, and the remainder lacks a known reason. This sample gives approximately 71,000 clones in total; 92% of them show up just once. Around 3% of the sample is held by the ten biggest clonotypes.

These data belong to a study of T cells after somatic rescue of genetic block (dated by TCRdb to the early 2020s). For context, the study as a whole: The study assessed how robust, over the long term, a T-cell system was when the system had developed through somatic rescue of a genetic block in T-cell development.

Sequenced sample: peripheral blood mononuclear cells (PBMCs). The source of this sequence is a middle-aged man. This chain joins TRBV5-4 to TRBJ2-5; the D call is possibly TRBD1 or TRBD2, each sharing 5 bases. The CDR3 region reads CASSPTAGSQETQYF. The bases are TGTGCCAGCAGCCCCACCGCAGGGAGCCAAGAGACCCAGTACTTC.